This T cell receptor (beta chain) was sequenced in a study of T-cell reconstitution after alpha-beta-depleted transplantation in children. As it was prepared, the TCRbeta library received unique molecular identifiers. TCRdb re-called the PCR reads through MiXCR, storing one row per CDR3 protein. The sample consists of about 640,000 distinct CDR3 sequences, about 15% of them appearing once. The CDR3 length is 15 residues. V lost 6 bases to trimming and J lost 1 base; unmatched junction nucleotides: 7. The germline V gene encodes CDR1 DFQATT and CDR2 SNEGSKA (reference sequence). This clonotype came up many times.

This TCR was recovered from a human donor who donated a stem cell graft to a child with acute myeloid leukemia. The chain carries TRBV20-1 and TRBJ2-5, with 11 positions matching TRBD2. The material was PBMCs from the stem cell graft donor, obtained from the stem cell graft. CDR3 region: CSATSSGGFQETQYF. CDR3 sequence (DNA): TGCAGTGCCACCTCTAGCGGGGGGTTCCAAGAGACCCAGTACTTC.